This T cell receptor beta chain comes out of a study of T cells in Graves' hyperthyroidism and ophthalmopathy. The CDR3 covers 14 residues. The germline CDR1 and CDR2 sequences are SNHLY and FYNNEI. The trim removed 7 bases at V and 5 bases at J, leaving 6 bases unmatched. In this sample, this clonotype turned up a few times. The CDR3 regions of TCR beta were amplified from RNA transcripts. Using the HTBI primer set, a first-round RT-PCR was run on the TCR CDR3. TCRdb fed the multiplex PCR reads into MiXCR, producing one record per CDR3 protein. The table has about 500,000 distinct CDR3 sequences, approximately 16% seen once.

The sample consisted of blood. V and J are TRBV2 and TRBJ2-5, with 11 bases lining up with TRBD1. This sequence was found in a woman aged 30 to 39 with Graves' ophthalmopathy. In DNA, the CDR3 is TGTGCCAGCACTTTGGACAGGGGGCGGGAGACCCAGTACTTC. Residues: CASTLDRGRETQYF.